The rows below give T cell receptor beta chains drawn from one sample of a study of shared clonotypes between healthy human individuals. Libraries were prepared by immunoSEQ multiplex PCR; TCRdb keeps only in-frame clonotypes and omits some of them. The sample has 550,000 to 800,000 clones; around 91% are singletons. The source material was memory CD8+ T cells from PBMCs. The receptor source for this set is a man between 18 and 35 years old in good health. Some clones in this sample may be carry-over from other donors' samples. Both conserved end residues are part of each CDR3. The D gene is left open where the match is weak.

v_call: TRBV29-1; d_call: .; cdr3_aa: CSVEGQGRIHEQYF
v_call: TRBV29-1; d_call: .; cdr3_aa: CSVLGGGLNEQYF
v_call: TRBV27; d_call: .; cdr3_aa: CASSFSGAYEQYF
v_call: TRBV30; d_call: .; cdr3_aa: CAWRGVRGYTF
v_call: TRBV28; d_call: .; cdr3_aa: CASSLEGPLYGYTF
v_call: TRBV7-2; d_call: TRBD1; cdr3_aa: CASSLVAPIVKTGINEQYF
v_call: TRBV6-1; d_call: .; cdr3_aa: CAAQPLGVSNQPQHF
v_call: TRBV5-6; d_call: .; cdr3_aa: CASSLWNGEKLFF
v_call: TRBV6-1; d_call: TRBD1; cdr3_aa: CASSEAEATGRGYTF
v_call: TRBV11-1; d_call: TRBD1; cdr3_aa: CASSPTGGEPLNYGYTF
v_call: TRBV5-1; d_call: .; cdr3_aa: CASSLKLTYEQYF
v_call: TRBV29-1; d_call: .; cdr3_aa: CSVVRSWEQFF
v_call: TRBV4-3; d_call: TRBD1; cdr3_aa: CASSQALGGTAMGYTF
v_call: TRBV28; d_call: .; cdr3_aa: CASSYTNTIYF
v_call: TRBV9; d_call: TRBD1; cdr3_aa: CASSAYPRQGPAYEQYF
v_call: TRBV25-1; d_call: .; cdr3_aa: CASSTWGATEAFF
v_call: TRBV11-2; d_call: TRBD2; cdr3_aa: CASSLEAGGPEYEQYF
v_call: TRBV9; d_call: TRBD2; cdr3_aa: CASSVGSGGRAGGELFF
v_call: TRBV5-8; d_call: TRBD2; cdr3_aa: CASSIGLAGADTQYF
v_call: TRBV27; d_call: TRBD1; cdr3_aa: CASRSGGTLNEQFF
v_call: TRBV28; d_call: TRBD1; cdr3_aa: CASTIRRDRYSPLHF
v_call: TRBV27; d_call: .; cdr3_aa: CASTISAGAGSDEQFF
v_call: TRBV11-3; d_call: .; cdr3_aa: CASSLDDREAFF
v_call: TRBV6-6; d_call: .; cdr3_aa: CASSYWGAGTDTQYF
v_call: TRBV7-6; d_call: .; cdr3_aa: CASSLFSGGENNEQFF
v_call: TRBV25-1; d_call: .; cdr3_aa: CASSGGVWSTDTQYF
v_call: TRBV13; d_call: TRBD1; cdr3_aa: CASSIDRGRTDTQYF
v_call: TRBV10-1; d_call: .; cdr3_aa: CASSLDGADTQYF
v_call: TRBV28; d_call: TRBD2; cdr3_aa: CASSQVTSGSSTDTQYF
v_call: TRBV2; d_call: TRBD1; cdr3_aa: CASSEAVLRDRAIKNTGELFF
v_call: TRBV4-3; d_call: .; cdr3_aa: CASSQDLTGWDRNEKLFF
v_call: TRBV6-6; d_call: TRBD2; cdr3_aa: CATSSGGWAQETQYF
v_call: TRBV27; d_call: .; cdr3_aa: CASSWDLRGNEQFF
v_call: TRBV6-5; d_call: .; cdr3_aa: CASSNRDNRTYEQYF
v_call: TRBV29-1; d_call: .; cdr3_aa: CSVEFGSPYEQYF
v_call: TRBV6-5; d_call: .; cdr3_aa: CASSPGLYEQYF
v_call: TRBV27; d_call: .; cdr3_aa: CASSIHPRANTGELFF
v_call: TRBV6-6; d_call: TRBD2; cdr3_aa: CASSPRLAGGPDTQYF
v_call: TRBV10-1; d_call: .; cdr3_aa: CARVQGHEKLFF
v_call: TRBV9; d_call: .; cdr3_aa: CASSVRSDPAEAFF
v_call: TRBV29-1; d_call: TRBD1; cdr3_aa: CSVYRGTNEQFF
v_call: TRBV10-3; d_call: TRBD2; cdr3_aa: CAISESSGRAGNTGELFF
v_call: TRBV9; d_call: TRBD2; cdr3_aa: CASSVGRGRAAWDEQFF
v_call: TRBV6-1; d_call: TRBD1; cdr3_aa: CASSEGAGTGSQPQHF
v_call: TRBV15; d_call: .; cdr3_aa: CATGDSNQPQHF
v_call: TRBV10-3; d_call: .; cdr3_aa: CAISESIRAGSGDGANVLTF
v_call: TRBV19; d_call: .; cdr3_aa: CASSIENFDRGSPQHF
v_call: TRBV29-1; d_call: .; cdr3_aa: CSAGTPNEQFF
v_call: TRBV2; d_call: .; cdr3_aa: CASSDWQGNTGELFF
v_call: TRBV5-1; d_call: .; cdr3_aa: CASSPGRAEAFF